This TCR beta chain was obtained from a study of T cell repertoires in cytomegalovirus infection. V shed 6 bases and J 7 bases; nucleotides not matched to a gene: 7. Germline V lookup: CDR1 MNHEY, CDR2 SVGEGT. The CDR3 has 16 amino acids. In TCRdb, the reads were re-called with MiXCR into one record per CDR3 protein. The table records approximately 500,000 distinct CDR3 sequences, 26% of them present only once. The material sequenced was PBMCs. The receptor's source is a human donor in good health (CMV status not recorded). Some clones in this sample may be carry-over from other donors' samples. The chain employs TRBV6-2 or TRBV6-3 and TRBJ2-1; 15 bases line up with TRBD2. The CDR3 bases are TGTGCCAGCAGCCCTGGGACTAGCGGGAGGCGGAATGAGCAGTTCTTC. Its protein is CASSPGTSGRRNEQFF.